The 23 T cell receptor beta chains below were found in one sample sequenced in a study of shared clonotypes between healthy human individuals. Some clones are missing from TCRdb's copy, which holds only in-frame ones; the method was immunoSEQ multiplex PCR. The table has a few million clones, roughly nine tenths seen once. The material sequenced was naive CD4+ T cells sorted from blood. Subset defined: CD45RA+ positively selected. These receptors originate from a man aged 18 to 29 in good health.

This chain joins TRBV10-2 and TRBJ1-5, with D unresolved. Germline V gene sequence: CDR1 WSHSY, CDR2 SAAADI. V was shortened by 1 base and J by 3 bases, with 7 bases between the two germline ends. The CDR3 is 14 residues long. CDR3 region: CASSEYSLNQPQHF. The CDR3 DNA sequence: TGCGCCAGCAGTGAGTACAGTCTCAATCAGCCCCAGCATTTT.

The chain employs TRBV2 and TRBJ2-2, with TRBD2 matching 7 bases. Germline CDR1 and CDR2: SNHLY and FYNNEI. This CDR3 has 16 residues. V was pared by 1 base and J by 8 bases, with 10 bases of the junction left unmatched. The CDR3: CASSEGGAGRVGELFF. The CDR3, as DNA: TGTGCCAGCAGTGAAGGGGGAGCGGGAAGAGTAGGGGAGCTGTTTTTT.

The rearrangement joins TRBV19 to TRBJ2-3; 7 positions match TRBD1. V lost 4 bases and J lost 1; bases outside the gene matches: 2. The CDR3 contains 14 residues. CDR1 is LNHDA, CDR2 SQIVND, per germline (reference sequence). DNA for the CDR3: TGTGCCAGTAGTAGGGACAGACGCACAGATACGCAGTATTTT. Residues: CASSRDRRTDTQYF.

The gene calls are TRBV7-2 and TRBJ2-7; D tentatively fits TRBD1 or TRBD2 (5 bases each). CDR1 is SGHTA and CDR2 is FQGNSA in the germline V gene. CDR3 size: 16 residues. Trimming pared 6 bases from V and 0 bases from J, leaving 18 bases between. The CDR3, as DNA: TGTGCCAGCAGGGGACCCGGGGCCCCAAACTCCTACGAGCAGTACTTC. Protein sequence: CASRGPGAPNSYEQYF. Using reference TRBV7-2 and TRBJ2-7 for the parts outside the CDR3, the full variable domain is GAGVSQSPSNKVTEKGKDVELRCDPISGHTALYWYRQSLGQGLEFLIYFQGNSAPDKSGLPSDRFSAERTGGSVSTLTIQRTQQEDSAVYLCASRGPGAPNSYEQYFGPGTRLTVT.

The chain uses TRBV5-6 and TRBJ1-1; TRBD1 is a possible D gene (6 bases). Trimming shortened V by 5 bases and J by 1 base, and 18 bases separated the two germline ends. Germline CDR1 reads SGHDT; CDR2 reads YYEEEE. CDR3 length equals 16 residues. The CDR3 loop reads CASSRVGGAKNTEAFF. CDR3 DNA: TGTGCCAGCAGTCGAGTGGGGGGCGCGAAGAACACTGAAGCTTTCTTT.

V is TRBV19 and J is TRBJ1-1; D not certain. V lost 6 bases and J 8 bases, leaving 10 bases between the germline ends. Germline values: CDR1 LNHDA, CDR2 SQIVND (reference sequence). This CDR3 contains 11 residues. Here the CDR3 reads CASRIKTEAFF. In DNA, the CDR3 is TGTGCCAGTAGAATAAAGACCGAAGCTTTCTTT.

The chain combines TRBV7-2 with TRBJ2-7; TRBD1 matches at 9 bases. This CDR3 is 17 amino acids long. Germline trimming cut 6 bases from V and 6 bases from J; bases unmatched to any gene: 18. CDR1 is SGHTA, CDR2 FQGNSA, per germline. CDR3 DNA sequence: TGTGCCAGCAGTGGGGACAGGGAGGCGATACCCTATCCCGAGCAGTACTTC. Amino acids: CASSGDREAIPYPEQYF.

In DNA, the CDR3 is TGTGCCAGCAGCTTGGGGCGCTGGATGCAGCCCCAGCATTTT. This sequence encodes CASSLGRWMQPQHF. The V and J genes are TRBV5-6 and TRBJ1-5; D gene ambiguous. Germline CDR1 and CDR2: SGHDT and YYEEEE. The CDR3 runs to 14 residues. The germline V and J ends were trimmed by 0 bases and 7 bases, with 11 bases remaining between them.

The CDR3, as DNA: TGTGCCAGCAGCTTCAAGCGGGGGGCCTACGAGCAGTACTTC. Amino acid sequence: CASSFKRGAYEQYF. The genes are TRBV11-2 and TRBJ2-7, with 9 bases aligning to TRBD2. J gave up 2 bases and V 3 bases, and 2 bases lay outside the gene matches. The CDR3 covers 14 residues. CDR1 and CDR2 from the germline V gene are SGHAT and FQNNGV.

In regard to this clone: This may stem from a read error, because a much larger clone lies one nucleotide away. At the DNA level, this CDR3 is encoded by other sequences in the same sample as well. The J gene is TRBJ1-1, the V gene TRBV7-2; 7 nucleotides line up with TRBD1. Germline assignment: CDR1 SGHTA and CDR2 FQGNSA. V lost 3 bases to trimming and J lost 0 bases; unmatched junction nucleotides: 1. CDR3 size: 14 residues. CDR3 sequence: CASSLGQMNTEAFF. CDR3 nucleotides: TGTGCCAGCAGCTTGGGACAGATGAACACTGAAGCTTTCTTT. The complete variable domain, with remaining parts taken from reference TRBV7-2 and TRBJ1-1, reads GAGVSQSPSNKVTEKGKDVELRCDPISGHTALYWYRQSLGQGLEFLIYFQGNSAPDKSGLPSDRFSAERTGGSVSTLTIQRTQQEDSAVYLCASSLGQMNTEAFFGQGTRLTVV.

The genes are TRBV28 and TRBJ1-2; TRBD1 matches at 7 bases. V trimming: 4 bases; J trimming: 5 bases; junction bases outside the gene matches: 4. The CDR3 is 13 amino acids. Germline CDR1 MDHEN, CDR2 SYDVKM. CDR3 in DNA: TGTGCCAGCAGTTGGGACAGACCATATGGCTACACCTTC. Translating it yields CASSWDRPYGYTF.

The chain couples TRBV6-1 to TRBJ1-2; 7 positions match TRBD1. V shed 6 bases, J shed 3 bases, and the junction held 7 bases outside the gene matches. The CDR3 has 14 residues. CDR1 is MNHNS and CDR2 is SASEGT in the germline V gene. Here the CDR3 DNA reads TGTGCCAGCAGACAGACAGGGTTGGACTATGGCTACACCTTC. The encoded protein is CASRQTGLDYGYTF.

The rearrangement joins TRBV11-2 to TRBJ1-6, with 8 positions matching TRBD1. Germline values: CDR1 SGHAT, CDR2 FQNNGV. CDR3 length: 17 amino acids. Losses at the gene ends were 1 base for V and 7 bases for J; bases not matched to a gene: 9. CDR3 sequence reads: CASSLVGRGHLNSPLHF. The CDR3 DNA is TGTGCCAGCAGCTTAGTGGGCAGGGGGCATTTAAATTCACCCCTCCACTTT.

This clone appeared a few times. The rearrangement uses TRBV10-1 and TRBJ2-2; D ambiguous. Per germline, CDR1 WNHNN and CDR2 SYGVQD (reference sequence). V lost 7 bases and J lost 4, with 10 bases in between. The CDR3 loop spans 13 amino acids. The DNA for the CDR3 is TGCGCCAGCAATTCCGAACCCACCGGGGAGCTGTTTTTT. Protein sequence: CASNSEPTGELFF.

The V call is TRBV5-1, the J call TRBJ1-2; D perhaps matches TRBD1 (6 bases). The germline V and J ends were trimmed by 4 bases and 6 bases, with 13 bases remaining between them. CDR1 SGHRS and CDR2 YFSETQ come from the germline V gene. The CDR3 runs 13 residues. The CDR3 reads CASSEQGQDGYTF. The CDR3 DNA is TGCGCCAGCAGCGAACAGGGTCAGGATGGCTACACCTTC.

This clone was counted once. The CDR3 sequence: CASSVSLQQETQYF. The CDR3, as DNA: TGTGCCAGCAGCGTAAGTTTACAGCAAGAGACCCAGTACTTC. V gene TRBV9 combines with J gene TRBJ2-5; D is unresolved. This CDR3 comprises 14 residues. Trimming pared 1 base from V and 2 bases from J, leaving 9 bases between. Looked up from germline, CDR1 is SGDLS and CDR2 is YYNGEE.

V is TRBV10-1 and J is TRBJ2-1; TRBD2 matches 11 bases. Germline CDR1 WNHNN, CDR2 SYGVQD (reference sequence). The ends lost 6 bases at V and 8 bases at J; junction bases unmatched: 15. This CDR3 region has 17 residues. The chain's CDR3 is CASSGMGIAGGPDEQFF. The CDR3 DNA is TGCGCCAGCAGCGGTATGGGAATAGCGGGAGGGCCTGATGAGCAGTTCTTC.

This sequence joins TRBV6-5 and TRBJ2-7; 9 positions agree with TRBD2. CDR1 is MNHEY, CDR2 SVGAGI, per germline. V shed 4 bases, J shed 3 bases, and the junction held 7 bases outside the gene matches. This CDR3 comprises 15 residues. CDR3 in DNA: TGTGCCAGCAGTTCCCCGGCGGGAGGGGGCTACGAGCAGTACTTC. It codes for CASSSPAGGGYEQYF.

The CDR3 nucleotides read TGTGCCAGCAGCGTGGACACCCTCGGAACCTACGAGCAGTACTTC. This codes for CASSVDTLGTYEQYF. The chain carries TRBV11-2 and TRBJ2-7, with D perhaps TRBD1 (5 bases). V shed 5 bases and J shed 2 bases, with 16 bases lying between them. CDR3 length: 15 residues. From germline, CDR1 is SGHAT and CDR2 FQNNGV.

The V call is TRBV28, the J call TRBJ2-2; TRBD1 is a possible D gene (5 bases). This CDR3 has 13 residues. Germline lookup yields CDR1 MDHEN and CDR2 SYDVKM. Trimming pared 6 bases from V and 1 base from J, leaving 6 bases between. CDR3 in amino acids: CASRDMNTGELFF. The CDR3 DNA is TGTGCCAGCAGGGACATGAACACCGGGGAGCTGTTTTTT.

This clone was seen only once. This sample includes further DNA sequences coding for the same CDR3. The chain employs TRBV19 and TRBJ1-1; the match to TRBD1 covers 8 bases. CDR1 and CDR2 (germline): LNHDA, SQIVND (reference sequence). This CDR3 is built from 15 residues. The trim removed 1 base at V and 1 base at J, leaving 2 bases unmatched. The CDR3 loop is CASSIVGQGNTEAFF. The CDR3 region has the DNA TGTGCCAGTAGTATAGTAGGACAGGGGAACACTGAAGCTTTCTTT.

This chain uses TRBV7-9 with TRBJ2-7; TRBD1 matches at 10 bases. This CDR3 has 14 residues. V dropped 8 bases and J dropped 3; count of bases not matched to a gene: 7. Germline lookup yields CDR1 SEHNR and CDR2 FQNEAQ (reference sequence). The CDR3 spells CASGETGGLYEQYF. In DNA, the CDR3 is TGTGCCAGCGGGGAGACAGGGGGCCTCTACGAGCAGTACTTC.

This clone was recorded only once. CDR3 loop: CASKPSGSSYEQYF. The CDR3 coding sequence is TGCGCCAGCAAACCTAGCGGGAGCTCCTACGAGCAGTACTTC. The chain uses TRBV10-2 and TRBJ2-7; 10 bases are shared with TRBD2. This CDR3 spans 14 amino acids. V lost 7 bases and J lost 0; bases outside the gene matches: 3. CDR1 WSHSY and CDR2 SAAADI come from the germline V gene.